The 20 T cell receptor beta chains given below trace back to one sample, sequenced in a study of T cell responses to AZD1222 COVID-19 vaccine. Here immunoSEQ multiplex PCR was the method, and the copy in TCRdb shows in-frame clones only, minus some. The profile shows tens of thousands of clones, 90% of them singletons. The material sequenced was peripheral blood, taken on day 0 of AZD1222 vaccination. All receptors come from an adult in good health.

V and J are TRBV6-5 and TRBJ2-1, with D possibly matching TRBD2 (6 bases). The CDR3 is 15 residues long. Germline CDR1 reads MNHEY; CDR2 reads SVGAGI. V was shortened by 7 bases and J by 7 bases, with 20 bases between the two germline ends. CDR3 bases: TGTGCCAGCAACTTAACCCCGCGGGGCGAAAATGAGCAGTTCTTC. It is translated as CASNLTPRGENEQFF.

This chain links TRBV20-1 with TRBJ1-3; D possibly corresponds to TRBD1 (5 bases). Germline CDR1 is DFQATT and CDR2 is SNEGSKA (reference sequence). V was pared by 3 bases and J by 0 bases, with 9 bases between. This CDR3 spans 14 amino acids. The CDR3 sequence is CSASDTGSGNTIYF. CDR3 bases: TGCAGTGCTAGTGATACAGGCTCTGGAAACACCATATATTTT.

This clone was recorded once. The chain carries TRBV5-1 and TRBJ1-1; 10 bases agree with TRBD1. Germline CDR1 is SGHRS and CDR2 is YFSETQ. The CDR3 sequence is 13 residues long. Trimming at V came to 2 bases and at J to 11 bases, leaving 6 bases not matched to a gene. Written as DNA, the CDR3 is TGCGCCAGCAGCTTTTTTCCGGGACAGGGGGCTTTCTTT. Translation: CASSFFPGQGAFF.

This rearrangement joins TRBV14 to TRBJ2-2, with TRBD1 as a possible D gene (5 bases). Germline CDR1 and CDR2: SGHDN and FVKESK. V was cut by 1 base and J by 0 bases, with 9 bases left in between. CDR3 length: 16 amino acids. CDR3 region: CASSQVGLANTGELFF. CDR3 coding DNA: TGTGCCAGCAGCCAAGTGGGGCTAGCGAACACCGGGGAGCTGTTTTTT.

V gene TRBV11-1 combines with J gene TRBJ1-1; no reliable D call. V lost 5 bases and J 4 bases, leaving 11 bases between the germline ends. This CDR3 region has 13 residues. Looked up from germline, CDR1 is SGHAT and CDR2 is FQDESV (reference sequence). CDR3 loop: CASSPLVGTEAFF. CDR3 in DNA: TGTGCCAGCAGCCCCCTGGTGGGCACTGAAGCTTTCTTT.

The chain couples TRBV27 to TRBJ2-5, with D perhaps being TRBD1 or TRBD2 (6 bases each). Germline V gene lookup returns CDR1 MNHEY and CDR2 SMNVEV (reference sequence). Trimming stripped 3 bases from V and 4 bases from J, with 12 bases between. CDR3 length: 14 amino acids. CDR3 sequence reads: CASSFRGGIETQYF. The DNA of the CDR3 is TGTGCCAGCAGTTTCAGGGGAGGCATAGAGACCCAGTACTTC.

In nucleotides, the CDR3 is TGTGCCAGCTCCACCAGGGACGTTCACATGAACACTGAAGCTTTCTTT. It specifies CASSTRDVHMNTEAFF. This chain connects TRBV18 to TRBJ1-1; D perhaps matches TRBD1 (5 bases). Trimming took 6 bases from V and 0 from J, leaving 17 bases between them. CDR1 is KGHSH and CDR2 is LQKENI in the germline V gene. This CDR3 is 16 amino acids long.

V gene TRBV27 combines with J gene TRBJ1-4; D is uncertain. Trimming took 0 bases from V and 7 from J, leaving 18 bases between them. This CDR3 comprises 17 residues. Germline values: CDR1 MNHEY, CDR2 SMNVEV (reference sequence). For the CDR3, the DNA is TGTGCCAGCAGTTTATCGATCCCAGCCTCAGGATTTGAAAAACTGTTTTTT. It specifies CASSLSIPASGFEKLFF.

The V call is TRBV5-1, the J call TRBJ1-1; TRBD1 agrees at 10 bases. The CDR3 has 17 amino acids. V dropped 0 bases and J dropped 5; count of bases not matched to a gene: 10. In germline, CDR1 is SGHRS, CDR2 YFSETQ. This chain's CDR3 is CASSLVSGQGFGTEAFF. In DNA form, the CDR3 reads TGCGCCAGCAGCTTGGTTTCGGGACAGGGGTTTGGGACTGAAGCTTTCTTT.

The V call is TRBV21-1, the J call TRBJ1-2; TRBD1 was called by the table and not checked on the DNA. TRBV21-1 is shown as a pseudogene. The CDR3 totals 17 residues. The CDR3 reads CASSEDRVDYSNYGYTF. The CDR3, as DNA: TGTGCCAGCAGCGAGGACAGGGTAGATTACAGTAACTATGGCTACACCTTC.

The chain couples TRBV9 to TRBJ1-6, with D perhaps TRBD1 (6 bases). The CDR3 sequence is 16 residues long. V gave up 4 bases and J gave up 0 bases, with 11 bases separating them. Germline V gives CDR1 SGDLS, CDR2 YYNGEE. The CDR3, as DNA: TGTGCCAGCAGCACCCGGGACATCTCCTATAATTCACCCCTCCACTTT. It is translated as CASSTRDISYNSPLHF.

The chain employs TRBV18 and TRBJ1-5, with no clear D. This CDR3 is 13 amino acids long. Germline V lookup: CDR1 KGHSH, CDR2 LQKENI. V was cut by 2 bases and J by 1 base, with 3 bases left in between. The CDR3 DNA reads TGTGCCAGCTCACCAGACAGCAATCAGCCCCAGCATTTT. Protein product: CASSPDSNQPQHF.

The rearrangement uses TRBV14 and TRBJ2-1; D is perhaps TRBD1 (5 bases). Germline-derived CDR1 and CDR2 are SGHDN and FVKESK. The CDR3 spans 17 residues. Trimming took off 5 bases at V and 4 bases at J, with 21 bases between the two ends. CDR3 nucleotide sequence: TGTGCCAGCAGCGAAGTTATGGGAATAGACAGTTACAATGAGCAGTTCTTC. As protein: CASSEVMGIDSYNEQFF.

In its sample, this clone was seen a few times. The chain is built from TRBV14 and TRBJ2-7; D unclear. Trimming took off 6 bases at V and 10 bases at J, with 4 bases between the two ends. The CDR3 extends over 8 amino acids. The germline V gene encodes CDR1 SGHDN and CDR2 FVKESK. The CDR3 reads CASSPQYF. The CDR3 nucleotides read TGTGCCAGCAGTCCTCAGTACTTC. Filled out from reference TRBV14 and TRBJ2-7, the complete variable domain reads EAGVTQFPSHSVIEKGQTVTLRCDPISGHDNLYWYRRVMGKEIKFLLHFVKESKQDESGMPNNRFLAERTGGTYSTLKVQPAELEDSGVYFCASSPQYFGPGTRLTVT.

V gene TRBV2 combines with J gene TRBJ2-1, with D perhaps matching TRBD2 (5 bases). Germline values: CDR1 SNHLY, CDR2 FYNNEI. The CDR3 has 12 residues. With 7 bases removed from V and 7 bases from J, the gap between germline ends came to 11 bases. The CDR3 bases are TGTGCCAGCACGCGCGGGTGGAATGAGCAGTTCTTC. Translated: CASTRGWNEQFF.

J is TRBJ1-5 and V is TRBV19, with unresolved D. The germline V gene encodes CDR1 LNHDA and CDR2 SQIVND (reference sequence). The CDR3 spans 14 residues. Deletions cut 5 bases from V and 7 bases from J, with 15 bases between. CDR3 in amino acids: CASSEWVPGQPQHF. CDR3 DNA sequence: TGTGCCAGTAGTGAGTGGGTCCCGGGGCAGCCCCAGCATTTT.

The chain uses TRBV6-5 and TRBJ1-2; TRBD1 matches at 8 bases. J lost 9 bases, V lost 6 bases, and 9 bases had no gene match. The CDR3 length is 13 residues. From germline, CDR1 is MNHEY and CDR2 SVGAGI. The CDR3 is CASSPGQGRRYTF. The CDR3 DNA is TGTGCCAGCAGCCCCGGACAGGGTAGGCGCTACACCTTC.

The gene calls are TRBV19 and TRBJ1-4; D not certain. Germline loops: CDR1 LNHDA, CDR2 SQIVND (reference sequence). The CDR3 sequence is 18 residues long. V shed 0 bases and J shed 2 bases, with 16 bases lying between them. For the CDR3, the DNA is TGTGCCAGTAGTATAGATCTCGGGCCAGGTCACACTAATGAAAAACTGTTTTTT. Translated, it gives CASSIDLGPGHTNEKLFF.

The V and J genes are TRBV6-6 and TRBJ2-7, with 7 bases fitting TRBD1. V was pared by 5 bases and J by 1 base, with 5 bases of the junction left unmatched. The germline V gene encodes CDR1 MNHNY and CDR2 SVGAGI (reference sequence). The CDR3 is 14 amino acids. This CDR3 reads CASSPRTGSYEQYF. CDR3 nucleotide sequence: TGTGCCAGCAGTCCCCGGACAGGATCCTACGAGCAGTACTTC.

The chain has TRBV3-1 (or the pseudogene TRBV3-2) and TRBJ1-6, with D unresolved. Germline CDR1 LGHDT, CDR2 YNNKEL (reference sequence). Trimming left V 2 bases short and J 0 bases short, with 5 bases between. The CDR3 runs 15 residues. The CDR3 DNA reads as TGTGCCAGCAGCCAATCATACTCCTATAATTCACCCCTCCACTTT. Translating gives CASSQSYSYNSPLHF.